Listed here are 17 T cell receptor beta chains from one sample, sequenced in a study of cytomegalovirus exposure and HLA in healthy donors. A multiplex PCR was run with 60 Vbeta primers and 13 Jbeta primers. Generated by immunoSEQ multiplex PCR, the TCRdb table keeps only in-frame clones and is missing some. The sample consists of some 140,000 clones, around 73% of them appearing once. The sequenced sample consisted of PBMCs. The receptors originated from a woman between 40 and 55 years old in good health and CMV-seronegative.

This clone was seen once. The chain recombines TRBV7-6 with TRBJ2-2, with D hard to call. With 5 bases removed from V and 0 bases from J, the gap between germline ends came to 7 bases. The CDR3 totals 14 residues. Germline CDR1 and CDR2: SGHVS and FNYEAQ. CDR3 amino acids: CASSASANTGELFF. The CDR3 DNA is TGTGCCAGCAGCGCCAGTGCGAACACCGGGGAGCTGTTTTTT.

The chain couples TRBV7-2 to TRBJ1-6; D not resolved. CDR1 is SGHTA and CDR2 is FQGNSA in the germline V gene. Trimming pared 8 bases from V and 9 bases from J, leaving 20 bases between. The CDR3 length is 15 residues. CDR3 sequence (DNA): TGTGCCAGCTTCTCAGGTCGAGGACTGTTTTCACCCCTCCACTTT. This sequence encodes CASFSGRGLFSPLHF.

CDR3 DNA: TGTGCCAGCAGCTTAGAGCGGGGCAGCAATCAGCCCCAGCATTTT. Its translation is CASSLERGSNQPQHF. The chain recombines TRBV7-8 with TRBJ1-5; possibly TRBD1 for D (5 bases). This CDR3 has 15 amino acids. Germline CDR1 SGHVS, CDR2 FQNEAQ. V was pared by 1 base and J by 1 base, with 8 bases between.

The rearrangement uses TRBV2 and TRBJ2-2, with 10 nucleotides matching TRBD1. Germline V gene data show CDR1 as SNHLY and CDR2 as FYNNEI. Trimming took 6 bases from V and 4 from J; bases not matched to a gene: 11. This CDR3 is built from 17 residues. CDR3 residues: CASSWTLTGGFTGELFF. CDR3 coding DNA: TGTGCCAGCAGCTGGACTTTGACAGGGGGCTTCACCGGGGAGCTGTTTTTT.

The chain combines TRBV4-1 with TRBJ2-1; the D gene is possibly TRBD1 (6 bases). Germline CDR1 is MGHRA and CDR2 is YSYEKL. The length of the CDR3 is 15 residues. Trimming stripped 4 bases from V and 4 bases from J, with 14 bases between. CDR3: CASSPGQFSYNEQFF. CDR3 DNA: TGCGCCAGCAGCCCTGGACAGTTTTCTTACAATGAGCAGTTCTTC.

This clone has a handful of counts. The rearrangement joins TRBV5-1 to TRBJ1-1, with 7 bases that match TRBD1. CDR1 and CDR2 from the germline V gene are SGHRS and YFSETQ. Trimming removed 4 bases from V and 1 base from J; junction bases left unmatched: 7. The CDR3 has 15 amino acids. CDR3 nucleotide sequence: TGCGCCAGCAGCCTAAGGACAGGATCGAACACTGAAGCTTTCTTT. This encodes CASSLRTGSNTEAFF.

J is TRBJ1-5 and V is TRBV19, with TRBD1 identical over 8 bases. The germline CDR1 and CDR2 sequences are LNHDA and SQIVND (reference sequence). The V gene end was trimmed by 6 bases and the J gene end by 8 bases; junction bases not matched to a gene: 12. The CDR3 is made up of 15 amino acids. As DNA, the CDR3 is TGTGCCAGTAGCTTCCGGGACAGGTTACGGGAGCCCCAGCATTTT. Encoded protein: CASSFRDRLREPQHF.

This chain links TRBV18 with TRBJ1-3; D gene uncertain. This CDR3 contains 17 residues. Germline CDR1 reads KGHSH; CDR2 reads LQKENI. Trimming cost V 6 bases and J 2 bases, with 20 bases left between them. CDR3 nucleotides: TGTGCCAGCTCCCCCCGGGGAGGGAGCGTTCCTGGAAACACCATATATTTT. Translation: CASSPRGGSVPGNTIYF.

The chain has TRBV7-9 and TRBJ1-3, with D possibly being TRBD1 (5 bases). Trimming left V 2 bases short and J 4 bases short, with 18 bases between. CDR1 is SEHNR, CDR2 FQNEAQ, per germline (reference sequence). This CDR3 has 17 amino acids. The chain's CDR3 is CASSLLTGDGRGNTIYF. The CDR3 region has the DNA TGTGCCAGCAGCTTACTAACGGGGGATGGTCGCGGAAACACCATATATTTT. Variable domain in full (rest from reference TRBV7-9 and TRBJ1-3): DTGVSQNPRHKITKRGQNVTFRCDPISEHNRLYWYRQTLGQGPEFLTYFQNEAQLEKSRLLSDRFSAERPKGSFSTLEIQRTEQGDSAMYLCASSLLTGDGRGNTIYFGEGSWLTVV.

This chain uses TRBV27 with TRBJ2-6; unclear D gene. V was trimmed by 7 bases and J by 1 base, leaving 5 bases between them. Germline CDR1 MNHEY, CDR2 SMNVEV (reference sequence). CDR3 length: 13 residues. CDR3 sequence: CASTESGANVLTF. CDR3 DNA: TGTGCCAGCACTGAGTCTGGGGCCAACGTCCTGACTTTC.

This rearrangement joins TRBV10-3 to TRBJ2-1; 10 bases fit TRBD1. There are 15 residues in the CDR3. Germline trimming cut 2 bases from V and 4 bases from J; bases unmatched to any gene: 2. Germline V CDR1 and CDR2: ENHRY, SYGVKD. The CDR3 region has the DNA TGTGCCATCAGTGAGGCGGGACAGGGGTACAATGAGCAGTTCTTC. This encodes CAISEAGQGYNEQFF.

The V call is TRBV5-8, the J call TRBJ1-5; 7 bases map to TRBD1. The V and J ends lost 3 bases and 4 bases, in that order; junction bases with no gene match: 4. Germline CDR1 SGHTS, CDR2 YDEGEE. The CDR3 covers 14 residues. CDR3 in DNA: TGTGCCAGCAGCTATCAGACAGGGAATCAGCCCCAGCATTTT. Translation: CASSYQTGNQPQHF.

The rearrangement links TRBV5-1 to TRBJ1-2, with a possible D match to TRBD1 (6 bases). Trimming took 5 bases from V and 0 from J, leaving 20 bases between them. Germline V lookup: CDR1 SGHRS, CDR2 YFSETQ. The CDR3 is made up of 17 amino acids. The CDR3 here is CASSPAGGLTSNYGYTF. The CDR3 DNA reads as TGCGCCAGCAGTCCGGCCGGGGGGCTTACCTCTAACTATGGCTACACCTTC.

This clone was counted once. The chain joins TRBV12-5 to TRBJ2-2; 7 positions agree with TRBD1. The V segment lost 2 bases and the J segment 1 base; nucleotides outside the gene matches: 4. CDR3 length equals 16 residues. Germline V gene data show CDR1 as LGHNT and CDR2 as FRNRAP. CDR3 DNA: TGTGCTAGTGGTTTGCCGAACAGGGGGAACACCGGGGAGCTGTTTTTT. This encodes CASGLPNRGNTGELFF. Combining the CDR3 with reference TRBV12-5 and TRBJ2-2 gives the whole variable domain DARVTQTPRHKVTEMGQEVTMRCQPILGHNTVFWYRQTMMQGLELLAYFRNRAPLDDSGMPKDRFSAEMPDATLATLKIQPSEPRDSAVYFCASGLPNRGNTGELFFGEGSRLTVL.

The chain combines TRBV7-3 with TRBJ2-2, with TRBD1 as a possible D gene (6 bases). The germline V gene has CDR1 SGHTA and CDR2 FQGTGA. There are 14 residues in the CDR3. V gave up 5 bases and J gave up 7 bases, with 14 bases separating them. This chain's CDR3 is CASSPQGNVGELFF. The CDR3 region has the DNA TGTGCCAGCAGCCCGCAGGGGAATGTCGGGGAGCTGTTTTTT.

The J gene is TRBJ1-5, the V gene TRBV29-1; no clear D gene. In germline, CDR1 is SQVTM, CDR2 ANQGSEA. The CDR3 extends over 13 amino acids. Trimming pared 7 bases from V and 6 bases from J, leaving 16 bases between. This CDR3 reads CSARSASGQPQHF. The CDR3 DNA is TGCAGCGCAAGAAGCGCATCGGGTCAGCCCCAGCATTTT.

This clone showed up just a few times. The rearrangement links TRBV4-1 to TRBJ2-1; TRBD1 aligns across 7 bases. The CDR3 loop spans 16 amino acids. The trim removed 3 bases at V and 3 bases at J, leaving 8 bases unmatched. CDR1 and CDR2 from the germline V gene are MGHRA and YSYEKL. CDR3 DNA: TGCGCCAGCAGCCACCCCAGGGACAGAGGCTACAATGAGCAGTTCTTC. Protein: CASSHPRDRGYNEQFF.